One and the same sample provided the 18 T cell receptor beta chains below, sequenced in a study of beta chain features in type 1 diabetes. What was sequenced were expressed TCRB transcripts, since all of the isolated RNA had been reverse transcribed. The assay was immunoSEQ multiplex PCR, and TCRdb's table has in-frame clones only and misses some. The data hold 250,000 or so clones, with 68% observed a single time. The sequenced sample consisted of naive CD4+ T cells from blood. The source of these receptors is a man aged 25 to 45 in good health.

The chain is built from TRBV27 and TRBJ1-5, with no clear D. CDR3 size: 13 residues. Germline V gene data show CDR1 as MNHEY and CDR2 as SMNVEV (reference sequence). V shed 5 bases and J shed 3 bases, with 8 bases lying between them. The CDR3 nucleotides are TGTGCCAGCAGTGGCAGGCCCAATCAGCCCCAGCATTTT. This gives the protein CASSGRPNQPQHF.

The chain links TRBV30 to TRBJ2-1; 13 bases match TRBD2. V lost 2 bases and J lost 7; bases outside the gene matches: 5. Germline assignment: CDR1 GTSNPN and CDR2 SVGIG (reference sequence). The CDR3 has 15 residues. The CDR3 bases are TGTGCCTGGAGTACTGGACTAGCGGGGGTGAATGAGCAGTTCTTC. This codes for CAWSTGLAGVNEQFF. The whole variable domain, filled in from reference TRBV30 and TRBJ2-1, reads SQTIHQWPATLVQPVGSPLSLECTVEGTSNPNLYWYRQAAGRGLQLLFYSVGIGQISSEVPQNLSASRPQDRQFILSSKKLLLSDSGFYLCAWSTGLAGVNEQFFGPGTRLTVL.

V and J are TRBV25-1 and TRBJ1-1; D perhaps matches TRBD1 (6 bases). This CDR3 is built from 15 residues. CDR1 MGHDK and CDR2 SYGVNS come from the germline V gene. V lost 4 bases and J lost 6, with 18 bases in between. The CDR3, as DNA: TGTGCCAGCAGTGGACCCGGGACACGAGTCTCTGAAGCTTTCTTT. Translation: CASSGPGTRVSEAFF.

The chain recombines TRBV7-2 with TRBJ2-1; D may be TRBD2 (6 bases). From germline, CDR1 is SGHTA and CDR2 FQGNSA. The germline V and J ends were trimmed by 3 bases and 4 bases, with 16 bases remaining between them. The CDR3 is 16 amino acids. CDR3 in DNA: TGTGCCAGCAGCTTCCTGGGGACTGACGTTTACAATGAGCAGTTCTTC. Amino acids: CASSFLGTDVYNEQFF.

The sample holds a few counts of this clone. This rearrangement joins TRBV29-1 to TRBJ2-1, with D possibly matching TRBD1 (6 bases). The germline gives CDR1 SQVTM, CDR2 ANQGSEA. The CDR3 length is 14 residues. The V and J ends lost 6 bases and 4 bases respectively, with 16 bases between them. CDR3 DNA: TGCAGCGTAACAAAATCCCAGGGGTACAATGAGCAGTTCTTC. This codes for CSVTKSQGYNEQFF.

The rearrangement uses TRBV29-1 and TRBJ2-1; 13 bases map to TRBD2. V dropped 6 bases and J dropped 4; count of bases not matched to a gene: 0. The CDR3 runs to 13 residues. The germline CDR1 and CDR2 sequences are SQVTM and ANQGSEA. This CDR3 reads CSVLAGGYNEQFF. The CDR3, as DNA: TGCAGCGTACTAGCGGGGGGGTACAATGAGCAGTTCTTC.

The chain employs TRBV15 and TRBJ2-1; 12 positions agree with TRBD2. V lost 3 bases to trimming and J lost 7 bases; unmatched junction nucleotides: 7. The CDR3 extends over 16 amino acids. Germline V gene sequence: CDR1 LNHNV, CDR2 YYDKDF (reference sequence). DNA of the CDR3: TGTGCCACCAGCAGCACCGGACTAGCGGGATTTAATGAGCAGTTCTTC. Translating it yields CATSSTGLAGFNEQFF. Full variable domain (rest looked up from reference TRBV15 and TRBJ2-1): DAMVIQNPRYQVTQFGKPVTLSCSQTLNHNVMYWYQQKSSQAPKLLFHYYDKDFNNEADTPDNFQSRRPNTSFCFLDIRSPGLGDTAMYLCATSSTGLAGFNEQFFGPGTRLTVL.

This clone was seen a handful of times. V usage is TRBV29-1 and J usage is TRBJ1-1; 8 bases align to TRBD1. CDR1 and CDR2 from the germline V gene are SQVTM and ANQGSEA. Trimming took 5 bases from V and 4 from J; bases not matched to a gene: 9. There are 14 residues in the CDR3. CDR3 in amino acids: CSVYSTGAITEAFF. The CDR3 bases are TGCAGCGTTTATTCGACAGGGGCGATCACTGAAGCTTTCTTT.

The gene calls are TRBV29-1 and TRBJ2-2; D unclear. CDR3 length equals 15 residues. CDR1 is SQVTM, CDR2 ANQGSEA, per germline. The V end lost 3 bases, the J end lost 0 bases, and 11 bases lay between the germline ends. Here the CDR3 DNA reads TGCAGCGTTGAGAAGAGTACAGCGAACACCGGGGAGCTGTTTTTT. This sequence encodes CSVEKSTANTGELFF.

This chain joins TRBV28 and TRBJ2-7; tentatively, D is TRBD1 (7 bases). Trimming took 7 bases from V and 0 from J, leaving 22 bases between them. Germline CDR1 and CDR2: MDHEN and SYDVKM. The CDR3 extends over 17 amino acids. The CDR3 nucleotides read TGTGCCAGCACCTCCCGGAGGGGGCGGTCGGACTCCTACGAGCAGTACTTC. Translated: CASTSRRGRSDSYEQYF.

The chain has TRBV30 and TRBJ1-1; a possible D gene is TRBD1 (6 bases). V lost 7 bases, J lost 1 base, and 13 bases lay in between. Germline V gene data show CDR1 as GTSNPN and CDR2 as SVGIG (reference sequence). The CDR3 length is 13 residues. The CDR3 is CAYFYRANTEAFF. The DNA for the CDR3 is TGTGCCTACTTCTACAGGGCGAACACTGAAGCTTTCTTT.

This clone came up a few times. V is TRBV29-1 and J is TRBJ1-2; unclear D gene. Trimming cost V 5 bases and J 4 bases, with 11 bases left between them. CDR3 length equals 12 residues. The germline V gene has CDR1 SQVTM and CDR2 ANQGSEA. The CDR3 bases are TGCAGCGTTTACCGACGGAGCTATGGCTACACCTTC. It codes for CSVYRRSYGYTF.

The chain joins TRBV23-1 to TRBJ2-1; no clear D. TRBV23-1 is an ORF, with its function uncertain. Deletions cut 3 bases from V and 7 bases from J, with 19 bases between. The CDR3 has 16 residues. CDR3 nucleotide sequence: TGCGCCAGCAGTCAGCCTCCCGTTAGTGTGTTAAATGAGCAGTTCTTC. Translated: CASSQPPVSVLNEQFF.

The chain recombines TRBV19 with TRBJ2-3; D remains ambiguous. Germline loops: CDR1 LNHDA, CDR2 SQIVND (reference sequence). This CDR3 has 16 residues. Deletions cut 3 bases from V and 0 bases from J, with 13 bases between. The chain's CDR3 is CASSMKGGTSTDTQYF. The CDR3 nucleotides are TGTGCCAGTAGTATGAAGGGCGGAACTAGCACAGATACGCAGTATTTT.

This clone was counted a single time. The chain uses TRBV30 and TRBJ1-5, with D uncertain. Germline V CDR1 and CDR2: GTSNPN, SVGIG (reference sequence). V shed 0 bases and J shed 5 bases, with 8 bases lying between them. The CDR3 covers 13 residues. As DNA, the CDR3 is TGTGCCTGGAGTGTAGAGGTCTATCAGCCCCAGCATTTT. It yields the protein CAWSVEVYQPQHF.

The chain joins TRBV9 to TRBJ2-1; D tentatively fits TRBD1 or TRBD2 (6 bases each). The CDR3 is 17 amino acids. V was cut by 1 base and J by 8 bases, with 22 bases left in between. The germline gives CDR1 SGDLS, CDR2 YYNGEE. The CDR3 coding sequence is TGTGCCAGCAGCGTAAGGGGGGCCACACCCCCTGCGGATGAGCAGTTCTTC. Translation: CASSVRGATPPADEQFF.

The CDR3, as DNA: TGTGCCTGGAGTGAGACAGGGATCTTCGGGGAGCTGTTTTTT. Translated: CAWSETGIFGELFF. The chain carries TRBV30 and TRBJ2-2, with TRBD1 matching 7 bases. This CDR3 is built from 14 residues. J lost 7 bases, V lost 1 base, and 6 bases had no gene match. Germline CDR1 GTSNPN, CDR2 SVGIG (reference sequence). Complete variable domain (other parts from reference TRBV30 and TRBJ2-2): SQTIHQWPATLVQPVGSPLSLECTVEGTSNPNLYWYRQAAGRGLQLLFYSVGIGQISSEVPQNLSASRPQDRQFILSSKKLLLSDSGFYLCAWSETGIFGELFFGEGSRLTVL.

The rearrangement uses TRBV29-1 and TRBJ1-2, with 8 positions matching TRBD1. The CDR3 is 12 amino acids. V lost 6 bases, J lost 7 bases, and 7 bases stayed unmatched. Germline CDR1 and CDR2: SQVTM and ANQGSEA. The CDR3 reads CSVKTGAGGYTF. CDR3 nucleotide sequence: TGCAGCGTAAAGACAGGGGCGGGTGGCTACACCTTC.